This record concerns one T cell receptor beta chain sequence. The antigen is undetermined. The PCR had 60 Vbeta and 13 Jbeta primers. Clones were sequenced by immunoSEQ multiplex PCR, and TCRdb holds only the in-frame ones, with some missing. The data contain some 140,000 clones, less than 80% of them singletons. Trimming cost V 7 bases and J 1 base, with 13 bases left between them. Looked up from germline, CDR1 is MNHNS and CDR2 is SASEGT. The length of the CDR3 is 14 residues. This entry comes from a study of cytomegalovirus exposure and HLA in healthy donors. Study findings and constraints: It was taken for granted in presence/absence analyses that sequencing depth across donors was roughly uniform.

The clonotype was recovered from a middle-aged man in good health and CMV-seropositive. Input material: PBMCs. The rearrangement uses TRBV6-1 and TRBJ1-2, with D possibly matching TRBD1 (5 bases). The CDR3 DNA reads TGTGCCAGCACCCGACAGATTATTAACTATGGCTACACCTTC. Translated: CASTRQIINYGYTF.